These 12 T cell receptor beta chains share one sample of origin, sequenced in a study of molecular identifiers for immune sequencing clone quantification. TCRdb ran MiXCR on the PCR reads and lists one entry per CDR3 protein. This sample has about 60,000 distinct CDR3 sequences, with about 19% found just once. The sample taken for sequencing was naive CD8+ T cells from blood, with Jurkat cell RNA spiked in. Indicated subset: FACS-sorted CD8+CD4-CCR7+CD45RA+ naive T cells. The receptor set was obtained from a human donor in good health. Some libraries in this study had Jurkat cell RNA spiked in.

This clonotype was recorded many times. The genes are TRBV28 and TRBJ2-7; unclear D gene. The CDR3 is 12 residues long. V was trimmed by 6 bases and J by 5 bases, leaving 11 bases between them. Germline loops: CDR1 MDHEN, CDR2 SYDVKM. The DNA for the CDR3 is TGTGCCAGCAGCCGCACAATGAACGAGCAGTACTTC. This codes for CASSRTMNEQYF.

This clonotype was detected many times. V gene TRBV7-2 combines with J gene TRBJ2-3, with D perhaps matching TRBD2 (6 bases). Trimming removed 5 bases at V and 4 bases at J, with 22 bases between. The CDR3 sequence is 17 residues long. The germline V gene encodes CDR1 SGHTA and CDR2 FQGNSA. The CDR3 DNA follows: TGTGCCAGCAGCGACCGGAGGGCGGCTGTGTGGCCAGATACGCAGTATTTT. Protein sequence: CASSDRRAAVWPDTQYF. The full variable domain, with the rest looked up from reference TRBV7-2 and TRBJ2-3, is GAGVSQSPSNKVTEKGKDVELRCDPISGHTALYWYRQSLGQGLEFLIYFQGNSAPDKSGLPSDRFSAERTGGSVSTLTIQRTQQEDSAVYLCASSDRRAAVWPDTQYFGPGTRLTVL.

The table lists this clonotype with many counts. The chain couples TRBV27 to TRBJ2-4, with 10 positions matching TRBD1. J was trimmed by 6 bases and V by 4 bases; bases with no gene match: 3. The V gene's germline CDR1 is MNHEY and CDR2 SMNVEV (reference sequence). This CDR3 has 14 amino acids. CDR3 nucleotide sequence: TGTGCCAGCAGTTCCGGGACAGGGGTAAACATTCAGTACTTC. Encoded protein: CASSSGTGVNIQYF.

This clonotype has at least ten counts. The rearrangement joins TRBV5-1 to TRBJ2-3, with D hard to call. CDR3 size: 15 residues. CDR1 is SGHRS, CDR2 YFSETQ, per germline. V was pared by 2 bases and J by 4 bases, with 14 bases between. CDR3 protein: CASSLRNNFPDTQYF. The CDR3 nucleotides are TGCGCCAGCAGCTTACGAAACAATTTCCCAGATACGCAGTATTTT. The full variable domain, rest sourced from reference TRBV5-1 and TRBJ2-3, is KAGVTQTPRYLIKTRGQQVTLSCSPISGHRSVSWYQQTPGQGLQFLFEYFSETQRNKGNFPGRFSGRQFSNSRSEMNVSTLELGDSALYLCASSLRNNFPDTQYFGPGTRLTVL.

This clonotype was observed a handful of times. The CDR3 bases are TGTGCCAGCAGGGACTACGGCCATGAGCAGTTCTTC. Protein sequence: CASRDYGHEQFF. J is TRBJ2-1 and V is TRBV28, with D maybe TRBD2 (6 bases). With 6 bases removed from V and 8 bases from J, the gap between germline ends came to 11 bases. Germline V gene sequence: CDR1 MDHEN, CDR2 SYDVKM. There are 12 residues in the CDR3.

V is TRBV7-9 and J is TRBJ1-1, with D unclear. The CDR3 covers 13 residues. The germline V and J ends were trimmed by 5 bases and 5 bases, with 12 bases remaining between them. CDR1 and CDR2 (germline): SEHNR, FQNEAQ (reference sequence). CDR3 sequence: CASSPPGRTEAFF. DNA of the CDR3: TGTGCCAGCAGCCCACCCGGGCGGACTGAAGCTTTCTTT.

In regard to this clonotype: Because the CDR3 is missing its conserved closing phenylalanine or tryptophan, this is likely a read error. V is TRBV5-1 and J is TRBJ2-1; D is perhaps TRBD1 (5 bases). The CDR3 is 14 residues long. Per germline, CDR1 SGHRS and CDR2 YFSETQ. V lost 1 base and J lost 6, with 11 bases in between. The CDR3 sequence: CASSLSLGRNEQFL. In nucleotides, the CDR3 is TGCGCCAGCAGCTTGTCACTGGGGCGCAATGAGCAGTTCCTC.

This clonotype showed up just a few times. The DNA of the CDR3 is TGTGCCAGCAGCTTGGACAGGGGTTATCACGAGCAGTACTTC. Translating gives CASSLDRGYHEQYF. The gene calls are TRBV5-4 and TRBJ2-7; 7 bases are shared with TRBD1. Germline-derived CDR1 and CDR2 are SGHNT and YYREEE (reference sequence). This CDR3 is 14 amino acids long. V shed 0 bases and J 5 bases; nucleotides not matched to a gene: 5.

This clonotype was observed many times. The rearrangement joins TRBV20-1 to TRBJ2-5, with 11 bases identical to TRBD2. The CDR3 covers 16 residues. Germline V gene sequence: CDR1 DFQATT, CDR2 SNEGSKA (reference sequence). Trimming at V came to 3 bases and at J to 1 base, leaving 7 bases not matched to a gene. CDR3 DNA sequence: TGCAGTGCTAGGAGGAGGGGACTAGCGGTCCAAGAGACCCAGTACTTC. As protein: CSARRRGLAVQETQYF.

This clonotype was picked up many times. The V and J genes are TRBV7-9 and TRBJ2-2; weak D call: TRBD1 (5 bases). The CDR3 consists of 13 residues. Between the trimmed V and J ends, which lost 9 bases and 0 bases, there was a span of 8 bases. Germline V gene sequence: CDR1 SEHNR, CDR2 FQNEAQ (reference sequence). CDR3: CARQVANTGELFF. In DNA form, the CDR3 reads TGTGCCAGACAGGTCGCGAACACCGGGGAGCTGTTTTTT.

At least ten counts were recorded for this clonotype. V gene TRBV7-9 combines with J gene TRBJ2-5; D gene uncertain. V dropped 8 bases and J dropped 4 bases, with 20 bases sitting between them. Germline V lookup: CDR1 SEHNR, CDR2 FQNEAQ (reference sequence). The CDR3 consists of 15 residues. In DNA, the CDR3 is TGTGCCAGCGGCCCGATCGTTTCAGTAGGAGAGACCCAGTACTTC. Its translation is CASGPIVSVGETQYF.

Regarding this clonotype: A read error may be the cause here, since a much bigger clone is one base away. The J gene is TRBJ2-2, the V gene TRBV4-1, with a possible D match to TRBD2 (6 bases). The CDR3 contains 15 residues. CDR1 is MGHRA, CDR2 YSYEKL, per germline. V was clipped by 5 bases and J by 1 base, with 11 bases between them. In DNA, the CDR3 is TGCGCCAGCAGCTGGAGACTAGTGAACACCGGGGAGCTGTTTTTT. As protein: CASSWRLVNTGELFF.